The clone carrying this T cell receptor (beta chain) occurred a few times. Its antigen is not known. CDR1 and CDR2 (germline): SGHTA, FQGNSA. Trimming pared 4 bases from V and 5 bases from J, leaving 12 bases between. CDR3 length: 13 amino acids. This specimen comes from a study of beta chain features in type 1 diabetes. The overall study: Cell yields, gender and age were similar in healthy donors and patients. Notes on the study in general: Moderately but significantly shorter TCRB CDR3s were found in Type 1 diabetes patients in all four CD4+ subsets. VDJ junctions in type 1 diabetes patients carried more deletions and fewer insertions.

Isolated RNA was reverse transcribed in full, so expressed TCRB transcripts were sequenced. Generated by immunoSEQ multiplex PCR, the TCRdb table keeps only in-frame clones and is missing some. The profile shows 250,000 to 300,000 clones, approximately 25% of them singletons. Markers CD45RO/CCR7/CD25/CD127/CD95/CD27 served to sort CD4+ naive, central memory, regulatory and stem cell-like memory cells. This TCR derives from a woman aged 25-40 years with type 1 diabetes. The sample comprised naive CD4+ T cells from blood. The chain joins TRBV7-2 to TRBJ2-7; no firm D call. The CDR3 DNA sequence: TGTGCCAGCAGCTACCCGGCGGCCCACGAGCAGTACTTC. Amino acid sequence: CASSYPAAHEQYF.